This TCR beta chain stems from a study of blood T cell repertoires in COVID-19 (dated by TCRdb to 2018 to 2021). Turning to the overall study: Samples covering the acute and convalescent phases of COVID-19 were provided by collaborators in the United States, Italy and Spain. The material from the prospective study consisted of cDNA or gDNA derived from T cells, B-cell-depleted T cells, or PBMCs. The dataset comprised deeply sampled blood TCRbeta repertoires from subjects exposed to, actively infected with, or recovered from COVID-19. The repertoires were released in a freely available public database intended as a resource for research on the immune response to SARS-CoV-2. Samples came from the ongoing ImmuneRACE study (first 160 participants) plus 1,254 subjects from 6 global collaborators. A de-identified subject ID, COVID-19 status, age in years and sex were almost always included in the sample metadata. Where HLA class I and class II types were available, the types were taken from metadata supplied by the sample provider, not from assay-based typing. The full study reports these points: The amount of clinical and demographic metadata varied by source and participant and was provided uncurated.

About this clone itself: It lacks a known antigen. No qualities accompany the bases; no much larger clone lies one base away.

Participants in the prospective study were aged about 18 to 100 years, lived in 20 to 30 United States geographic areas, and enrolled through a virtual design. In the prospective study, participants were assigned to cohorts based on the clinical history participants reported in a screening survey and a study questionnaire. ImmuneRACE Cohort 3 recovered participants were defined by two consecutive negative NP/OP PCR tests, healthcare professional clearance, or symptom resolution. In the prospective study, whole blood, serum and a nasopharyngeal or oropharyngeal swab were collected from each participant by mobile phlebotomists. Additional blood draws and questionnaires over an approximately 2-month period could optionally be provided by prospective study participants. Blood samples from the prospective study were shipped frozen or at room temperature prior to DNA extraction. TCRbeta CDR3 regions were amplified from genomic DNA by means of the immunoSEQ Assay, a bias-controlled multiplex PCR. The study's processing was this. The number of nucleated cells in each sample was estimated from the amplification of reference gene primers within the assay. To quantify the absolute abundance of each unique TCRbeta CDR3 rearrangement, sequence reads were collapsed and filtered. For each sample, productive Simpson clonality was calculated by taking the square root of Simpson's diversity index across productive rearrangements. The immuneACCESS repertoire file appears here via TCRdb, limited to in-frame rearrangements. These files lack a portion of the clones; in checked studies, under half of the deficit traces to unresolved V genes, and the cause of the others is not known. V, J and clone size were drawn from that table, and D and trimming were deduced from the DNA. This sample comprises 150,000 to 200,000 clones, about nine tenths of them detected only once. The ten top clones hold 9% of the sample.

The sequence came from a woman between 18 and 29 years old who had recovered from COVID-19. The material sequenced was PBMCs or T cells enriched from blood (not recorded which).

At the DNA level, the sequence is TGTGCCAGCAGCCGATTCAGCGGGGGGTACACAGATACGCAGTATTTT. Its protein reads: CASSRFSGGYTDTQYF. The V and J genes are TRBV3-1 (or the pseudogene TRBV3-2) and TRBJ2-3; TRBD2 lines up with 9 middle nucleotides. Clipping removes 4 bases from V and 2 bases from J, with 7 as the unmatched junction base count. CDR1 LGHDT and CDR2 YNNKEL are derived from the germline V gene (reference sequence). Measured from the cysteine to the phenylalanine, the CDR3 is 16 residues long. Just the 48-base CDR3 DNA is kept, in frame starting at base 1.